The clone carrying this T cell receptor beta chain was observed a few times. This sample was taken from a study of response to subunit inactivated influenza vaccine. Looked up from germline, CDR1 is SGHTA and CDR2 is FQGNSA. V shed 5 bases, J shed 4 bases, and the junction held 4 bases outside the gene matches. The CDR3 spans 16 residues. Via MiXCR, TCRdb re-called the RT-PCR reads, giving one row per CDR3 protein. The sample lists 800,000 or so distinct CDR3 sequences; 21% were seen once. The chain uses TRBV7-2 and TRBJ2-3, with 15 nucleotides matching TRBD2. This sequence originates from a man aged 50 to 59 who received an inactivated influenza vaccine. The sequences come from PBMCs from blood, collected around 5 days after vaccination. The CDR3 DNA reads TGTGCCAGCAGCCGGACTAGCGGGAGGGTGGCAGATACGCAGTATTTT. Encoded protein: CASSRTSGRVADTQYF.